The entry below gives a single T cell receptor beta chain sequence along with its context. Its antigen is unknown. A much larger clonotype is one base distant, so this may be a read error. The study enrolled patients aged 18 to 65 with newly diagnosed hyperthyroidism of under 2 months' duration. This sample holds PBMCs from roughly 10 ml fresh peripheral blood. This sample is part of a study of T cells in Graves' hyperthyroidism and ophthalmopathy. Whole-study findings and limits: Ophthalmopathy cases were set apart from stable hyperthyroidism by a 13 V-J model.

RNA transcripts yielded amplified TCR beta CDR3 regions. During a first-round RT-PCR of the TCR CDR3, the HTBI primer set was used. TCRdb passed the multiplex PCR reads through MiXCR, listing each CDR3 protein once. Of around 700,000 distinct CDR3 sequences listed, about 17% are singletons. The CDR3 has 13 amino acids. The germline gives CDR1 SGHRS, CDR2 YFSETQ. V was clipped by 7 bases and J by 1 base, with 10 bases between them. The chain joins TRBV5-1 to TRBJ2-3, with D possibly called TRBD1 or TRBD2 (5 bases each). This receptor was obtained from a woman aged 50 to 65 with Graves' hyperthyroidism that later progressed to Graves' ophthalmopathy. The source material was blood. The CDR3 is CASGDPGTDTQYF. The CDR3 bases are TGCGCCAGCGGGGACCCTGGCACAGATACGCAGTATTTT.